This T cell receptor (beta chain) was captured in a study of breast tumors, draining lymph nodes, adjacent tissues. This clonotype was found many times. Its matching antigen is unknown. Study results and caveats: Tumor and nontumor repertoires were significantly more similar in luminal-like than in basal-like breast cancer. Data only fit, rather than demonstrated, lymph node origin of most tumor T cells. Tumor repertoires ranked between lymph nodes and nontumor tissue in diversity, with V and J gene preferences.

Each CDR3 protein gets one entry after TCRdb re-called the multiplex PCR reads with MiXCR. The data contain 21,000 or so distinct CDR3 sequences, about two fifths of them seen just once; the ten biggest clones take up 24%. Looked up from germline, CDR1 is SGHRS and CDR2 is YFSETQ. The CDR3 extends over 15 amino acids. V lost 1 base, J lost 7 bases, and 4 bases stayed unmatched. Input material: breast tumor tissue. The J gene is TRBJ2-1, the V gene TRBV5-1; 11 bases map to TRBD2. The sequence was obtained from a female donor with breast cancer. Some clones in this sample may be carry-over from other donors' samples. The CDR3 nucleotides are TGCGCCAGCAGCTTGAGCACTAGCGGGGGAAATGAGCAGTTCTTC. Protein: CASSLSTSGGNEQFF.